The clone carrying this TCR gamma chain was found a few times. This sample stems from a study of human gamma delta and Vdelta1 T cells. TCRdb reapplied CATT to the PCR reads. The sample carries some 610 gamma-chain clones, roughly an eighth recorded once. This CDR3 has 14 amino acids. Germline V gives CDR1 EGSTGY, CDR2 YDSYTSSV. Unmatched junction bases numbered 9, after V lost 4 bases and J lost 3 bases. V usage is TRGV4 and J usage is TRGJ1 or TRGJ2. The sample consisted of Vdelta1 gamma-delta T cells from blood. This TCR came from a human donor in good health. CDR3 bases: TGTGCCACCTGGGACGGGCCGGGTTATTATAAGAAACTCTTT. This encodes CATWDGPGYYKKLF.